What follows are 27 T cell receptor beta chains derived from one specimen sequenced in a study of cytomegalovirus exposure and HLA in healthy donors (dated by TCRdb to 2016 to 2017). Library preparation used the immunoSEQ multiplex PCR assay. For the multiplex PCR, a mixture combining 60 forward primers for TCR Vbeta segments and 13 reverse primers for TCR Jbeta segments was used. Sourced from immuneACCESS, this table was stored by TCRdb with only in-frame sequences that have V and J called. A share of the clones is absent; for the studies checked, an unresolved V gene accounts for under half, and the remainder has no known explanation. In all, the sample holds 140,000 to 150,000 clones, and about 80% of those were seen once. Around a tenth of the sample comes from the top ten. Sequenced material: PBMCs. The source is a woman between 55 and 75 years old in good health and CMV-seropositive.

In this sample, this clone turned up once. The chain is built from TRBV6-5 and TRBJ2-1; 14 bases agree with TRBD2. CDR1 and CDR2 from the germline V gene are MNHEY and SVGAGI. The CDR3 is 16 amino acids. V lost 4 bases and J lost 6; bases outside the gene matches: 5. CDR3 residues: CASSSLTSGRANEQFF. The CDR3 nucleotides are TGTGCCAGCAGTTCTTTGACTAGCGGGAGGGCCAATGAGCAGTTCTTC.

V gene TRBV27 combines with J gene TRBJ1-4; 7 positions agree with TRBD1. CDR1 is MNHEY, CDR2 SMNVEV, per germline (reference sequence). The CDR3 has 17 residues. After removal of 6 bases from V and 5 bases from J, the junction contained 15 bases not matched to a gene. The DNA of the CDR3 is TGTGCCAGCAGGCACGACCCGAGACAGGGATGGAATGAAAAACTGTTTTTT. This translates into CASRHDPRQGWNEKLFF.

V usage is TRBV5-6 and J usage is TRBJ2-7; 7 bases align to TRBD1. Germline V gene lookup returns CDR1 SGHDT and CDR2 YYEEEE. Losses at the gene ends were 4 bases for V and 2 bases for J; bases not matched to a gene: 6. The CDR3 loop spans 14 amino acids. As DNA, the CDR3 is TGTGCCAGCAGCACGGACAGGTTCCCCTACGAGCAGTACTTC. Its protein is CASSTDRFPYEQYF.

V and J are TRBV7-2 and TRBJ2-1, with D perhaps TRBD2 (6 bases). The CDR3 runs 12 residues. The germline V gene encodes CDR1 SGHTA and CDR2 FQGNSA. V lost 6 bases and J 10 bases, leaving 13 bases between the germline ends. CDR3 nucleotides: TGTGCCAGCAGTCCGCGGGGATCCGAGCAGTTCTTC. Its translation: CASSPRGSEQFF.

The rearrangement links TRBV2 to TRBJ2-7; tentative D call: TRBD2 (8 bases). Trimming pared 4 bases from V and 2 bases from J, leaving 18 bases between. This CDR3 has 16 amino acids. From germline, CDR1 is SNHLY and CDR2 FYNNEI. Written as DNA, the CDR3 is TGTGCCAGCAGTGGAAAGGGGGCGGGGGGCCCCTACGAGCAGTACTTC. Translated: CASSGKGAGGPYEQYF. The whole variable domain, filled in from reference TRBV2 and TRBJ2-7, reads EPEVTQTPSHQVTQMGQEVILRCVPISNHLYFYWYRQILGQKVEFLVSFYNNEISEKSEIFDDQFSVERPDGSNFTLKIRSTKLEDSAMYFCASSGKGAGGPYEQYFGPGTRLTVT.

This chain links TRBV30 with TRBJ2-3; D gene ambiguous. V was cut by 4 bases and J by 6 bases, with 8 bases left in between. The CDR3 consists of 11 residues. Per germline, CDR1 GTSNPN and CDR2 SVGIG (reference sequence). The DNA of the CDR3 is TGTGCCTGGAACAGTTTGGATACGCAGTATTTT. As protein: CAWNSLDTQYF.

V and J are TRBV30 and TRBJ1-1; D uncertain. In germline, CDR1 is GTSNPN, CDR2 SVGIG (reference sequence). V lost 1 base, J lost 1 base, and 7 bases lay in between. The CDR3 covers 13 residues. The CDR3 DNA reads TGTGCCTGGAGTGGGGCAACGAACACTGAAGCTTTCTTT. The encoded protein is CAWSGATNTEAFF.

This chain joins TRBV5-6 and TRBJ1-3, with unresolved D. Germline V gene lookup returns CDR1 SGHDT and CDR2 YYEEEE. The CDR3 runs to 16 residues. V was cut by 2 bases and J by 0 bases, with 12 bases left in between. The CDR3 DNA reads TGTGCCAGCAGCTTAGGAGGATTTCTCTCTGGAAACACCATATATTTT. Protein product: CASSLGGFLSGNTIYF.

The chain uses TRBV28 and TRBJ1-1; D remains unclear. The CDR3 covers 12 residues. Germline CDR1 is MDHEN and CDR2 is SYDVKM. V was cut by 1 base and J by 6 bases, with 6 bases left in between. The DNA of the CDR3 is TGTGCCAGCAGTTTATTGGACTCTGAAGCTTTCTTT. It is translated as CASSLLDSEAFF.

The rearrangement links TRBV28 to TRBJ2-5; 10 positions agree with TRBD1. CDR3 length: 15 amino acids. CDR1 MDHEN and CDR2 SYDVKM come from the germline V gene. The J segment lost 3 bases and the V segment lost 6 bases, leaving 7 bases of the junction unmatched. The CDR3 region is CASSSGGQGKETQYF. The CDR3 DNA follows: TGTGCCAGCAGCTCAGGGGGACAGGGGAAAGAGACCCAGTACTTC.

The rearrangement links TRBV6-5 to TRBJ1-1; tentative D call: TRBD1 (5 bases). V shed 2 bases and J shed 5 bases, with 9 bases lying between them. The CDR3 runs to 13 residues. The germline V gene has CDR1 MNHEY and CDR2 SVGAGI. The CDR3 reads CASSYEAGTEAFF. The CDR3 DNA follows: TGTGCCAGCAGTTACGAGGCAGGGACTGAAGCTTTCTTT.

This chain connects TRBV11-3 to TRBJ2-2, with D possibly matching TRBD2 (6 bases). Looked up from germline, CDR1 is SGHNT and CDR2 is YENEEA. The CDR3 sequence is 15 residues long. V was pared by 1 base and J by 1 base, with 7 bases between. CDR3 loop: CASSLVRGNTGELFF. In DNA form, the CDR3 reads TGTGCCAGCAGCTTAGTGCGGGGGAACACCGGGGAGCTGTTTTTT.

The chain links TRBV5-4 to TRBJ2-3, with a possible D match to TRBD2 (5 bases). This CDR3 has 14 residues. V lost 5 bases and J lost 2, with 12 bases in between. Looked up from germline, CDR1 is SGHNT and CDR2 is YYREEE (reference sequence). CDR3 nucleotides: TGTGCCAGCAGGGTCGGGGTGGCCACAGATACGCAGTATTTT. This translates into CASRVGVATDTQYF.

The chain carries TRBV9 and TRBJ2-3, with D unclear. Trimming took off 4 bases at V and 1 base at J, with 7 bases between the two ends. The CDR3 covers 13 residues. Germline-derived CDR1 and CDR2 are SGDLS and YYNGEE. CDR3 nucleotide sequence: TGTGCCAGCAGCCCCGAGGGCACAGATACGCAGTATTTT. Translating gives CASSPEGTDTQYF.

The chain recombines TRBV13 with TRBJ1-4; the D gene is possibly TRBD1 (6 bases). In germline, CDR1 is PRHDT, CDR2 FYEKMQ (reference sequence). V lost 5 bases and J lost 12, with 13 bases in between. This CDR3 region has 12 residues. CDR3 nucleotides: TGTGCCAGCAGCAAGGACAGTCCCGAACTGTTTTTT. It translates to CASSKDSPELFF.

In DNA form, the CDR3 reads TGCGCCAGCAGCCCTGCCCCCCAAGCCACAGATACGCAGTATTTT. Residues: CASSPAPQATDTQYF. This rearrangement joins TRBV5-1 to TRBJ2-3; D not certain. Germline CDR1 is SGHRS and CDR2 is YFSETQ. Trimming stripped 4 bases from V and 2 bases from J, with 14 bases between. The CDR3 runs 15 residues.

The chain has TRBV5-1 and TRBJ1-2; D is uncertain. V lost 0 bases to trimming and J lost 0 bases, with 9 bases between them. The V gene's germline CDR1 is SGHRS and CDR2 YFSETQ. This CDR3 spans 15 amino acids. The CDR3 nucleotides read TGCGCCAGCAGCTTGGATGGAGTTTCTAACTATGGCTACACCTTC. It is translated as CASSLDGVSNYGYTF.

This chain joins TRBV28 and TRBJ1-1; D not certain. V was trimmed by 6 bases and J by 4 bases, leaving 15 bases between them. This CDR3 is built from 14 residues. CDR1 MDHEN and CDR2 SYDVKM come from the germline V gene. The CDR3 spells CASSPSVIGTEAFF. The CDR3 DNA is TGTGCCAGCAGCCCATCAGTGATTGGCACTGAAGCTTTCTTT.

The V and J genes are TRBV6-5 and TRBJ2-7; a weak D match, TRBD1 (6 bases). Germline V lookup: CDR1 MNHEY, CDR2 SVGAGI. The CDR3 sequence is 14 residues long. Trimming pared 4 bases from V and 2 bases from J, leaving 12 bases between. The CDR3 bases are TGTGCCAGCAGTTTCCGGGACACTACCTACGAGCAGTACTTC. This sequence encodes CASSFRDTTYEQYF.

The chain employs TRBV9 and TRBJ1-1; no definite D call. The V end lost 3 bases, the J end lost 7 bases, and 19 bases lay between the germline ends. Germline lookup yields CDR1 SGDLS and CDR2 YYNGEE. This CDR3 has 15 residues. As DNA, the CDR3 is TGTGCCAGCAGCGCGAGGTCGGAGGACCTTAGTGAAGCTTTCTTT. This sequence encodes CASSARSEDLSEAFF. Full variable domain (remainder filled in from reference TRBV9 and TRBJ1-1): DSGVTQTPKHLITATGQRVTLRCSPRSGDLSVYWYQQSLDQGLQFLIQYYNGEERAKGNILERFSAQQFPDLHSELNLSSLELGDSALYFCASSARSEDLSEAFFGQGTRLTVV.

This chain uses TRBV10-3 with TRBJ2-7; 11 bases fit TRBD2. Per the germline V gene, CDR1 is ENHRY and CDR2 is SYGVKD. The J segment lost 3 bases and the V segment lost 6 bases, leaving 4 bases of the junction unmatched. CDR3 length: 14 residues. The CDR3 bases are TGTGCCATCAGCCTAGCGGGAGGAAACTACGAGCAGTACTTC. Translation gives CAISLAGGNYEQYF.

This chain links TRBV28 with TRBJ2-1; TRBD2 matches at 15 bases. The CDR3 runs 21 residues. Trimming at V came to 6 bases and at J to 0 bases, leaving 15 bases not matched to a gene. The germline CDR1 and CDR2 sequences are MDHEN and SYDVKM. Here the CDR3 DNA reads TGTGCCAGCAGACTCCCGTACGGACTAGCGGGAGGGGCGAGCTCCTACAATGAGCAGTTCTTC. Amino acid sequence: CASRLPYGLAGGASSYNEQFF.

The rearrangement joins TRBV21-1 to TRBJ2-7; the table's D call, TRBD2, has no DNA check behind it. TRBV21-1 is labeled a pseudogene. The CDR3 runs 14 residues. This CDR3 is CASIEGLFNYEQYF. The CDR3 nucleotides are TGTGCCAGCATCGAGGGTCTGTTCAACTACGAGCAGTACTTC.

The chain is built from TRBV7-8 and TRBJ1-1; D not certain. The ends were cut back, 0 bases at V and 3 bases at J, with 8 bases in the middle. CDR3 size: 14 residues. Germline V gene lookup returns CDR1 SGHVS and CDR2 FQNEAQ. As DNA, the CDR3 is TGTGCCAGCAGCTTAGCTGGGCAACACACTGAAGCTTTCTTT. It codes for CASSLAGQHTEAFF.

This clone has a handful of counts. The CDR3: CASRESHGSNQPQHF. In nucleotides, the CDR3 is TGTGCCAGCAGGGAATCTCACGGGAGCAATCAGCCCCAGCATTTT. V and J are TRBV6-1 and TRBJ1-5; no reliable D call. Germline values: CDR1 MNHNS, CDR2 SASEGT. The length of the CDR3 is 15 residues. V was trimmed by 6 bases and J by 1 base, leaving 13 bases between them.

The chain couples TRBV30 to TRBJ1-1, with no clear D. The germline V gene has CDR1 GTSNPN and CDR2 SVGIG (reference sequence). Trimming took 0 bases from V and 8 from J, leaving 13 bases between them. This CDR3 has 13 amino acids. The chain's CDR3 is CAWSVRSLAEAFF. The DNA for the CDR3 is TGTGCCTGGAGTGTACGGTCACTAGCCGAAGCTTTCTTT.

V gene TRBV30 combines with J gene TRBJ1-2; D is uncertain. Germline CDR1 is GTSNPN and CDR2 is SVGIG (reference sequence). This CDR3 has 14 residues. V dropped 4 bases and J dropped 4 bases, with 16 bases sitting between them. CDR3 sequence: CAWTPRSDAYGYTF. The DNA of the CDR3 is TGTGCCTGGACCCCTAGGTCAGATGCCTATGGCTACACCTTC.